Listed below are T cell receptor beta chains from one sample, sequenced in a study of blood T cell repertoires in COVID-19. Measured with immunoSEQ multiplex PCR; TCRdb has only the in-frame clones, and not every one. Here the sample spans roughly 53,000 clones, more than 85% being singletons. The specimen was peripheral blood. These receptors all stem from a man aged 35 to 55 with active COVID-19. The CDR3 runs from the conserved cysteine through the conserved F or W. A D gene is named only where the DNA matches it firmly. Size is stated for part of the rows, as once, few or many counts, or as a class when the clone is expanded.

J gene,D gene,clone size,V gene,CDR3 DNA,CDR3 protein
TRBJ2-3,-,-,TRBV24-1,TGTGCCACCAGTGCCTCAGATACGCAGTATTTT,CATSASDTQYF
TRBJ1-5,TRBD1,-,TRBV4-2,TGTGCCAGCAGCCAAGACGGACAGGGGGCGAGCAATCAGCCCCAGCATTTT,CASSQDGQGASNQPQHF
TRBJ2-5,TRBD2,few,TRBV2,TGTGCCAGCAGTGAGGGACTAGCGGGAGAAAGGGGGGAGACCCAGTACTTC,CASSEGLAGERGETQYF
TRBJ1-2,TRBD1,few,TRBV6-5,TGTGCCAGCAGACGTACAGGGGTTAACTATGGCTACACCTTC,CASRRTGVNYGYTF
TRBJ2-3,TRBD2,-,TRBV7-3,TGTGCCAGCAGCCTGGGACTAGCGGGAGGTGGCACAGATACGCAGTATTTT,CASSLGLAGGGTDTQYF